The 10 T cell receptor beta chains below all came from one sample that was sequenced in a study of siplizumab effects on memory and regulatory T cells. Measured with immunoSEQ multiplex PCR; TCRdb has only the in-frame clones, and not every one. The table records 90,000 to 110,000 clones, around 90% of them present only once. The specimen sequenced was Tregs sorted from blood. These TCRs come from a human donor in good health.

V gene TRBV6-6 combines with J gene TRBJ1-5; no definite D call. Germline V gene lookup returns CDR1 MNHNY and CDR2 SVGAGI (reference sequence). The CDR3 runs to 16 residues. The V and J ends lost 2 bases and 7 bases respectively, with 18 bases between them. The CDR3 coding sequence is TGTGCCAGCAGTTACGAGGCGGGAGGCAGAAAACAGCCCCAGCATTTT. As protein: CASSYEAGGRKQPQHF.

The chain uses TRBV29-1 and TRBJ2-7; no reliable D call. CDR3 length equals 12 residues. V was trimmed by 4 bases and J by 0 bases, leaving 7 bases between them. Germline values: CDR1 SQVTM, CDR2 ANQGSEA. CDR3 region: CSVAGPSYEQYF. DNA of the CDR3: TGCAGCGTTGCGGGTCCCTCCTACGAGCAGTACTTC.

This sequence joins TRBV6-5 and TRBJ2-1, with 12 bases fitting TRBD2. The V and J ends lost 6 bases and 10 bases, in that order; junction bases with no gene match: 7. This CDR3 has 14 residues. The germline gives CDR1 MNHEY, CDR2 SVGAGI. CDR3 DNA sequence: TGTGCCAGCAGCCCACGACTAGCGGGAGAAGAGCAGTTCTTC. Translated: CASSPRLAGEEQFF.

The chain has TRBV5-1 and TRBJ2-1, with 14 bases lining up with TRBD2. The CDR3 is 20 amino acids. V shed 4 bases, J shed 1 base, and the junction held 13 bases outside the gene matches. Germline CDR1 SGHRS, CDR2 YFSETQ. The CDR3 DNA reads TGCGCCAGCAGCGGGAGGACTAGCGGGGGGCCTAAGACATCCTACAATGAGCAGTTCTTC. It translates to CASSGRTSGGPKTSYNEQFF.

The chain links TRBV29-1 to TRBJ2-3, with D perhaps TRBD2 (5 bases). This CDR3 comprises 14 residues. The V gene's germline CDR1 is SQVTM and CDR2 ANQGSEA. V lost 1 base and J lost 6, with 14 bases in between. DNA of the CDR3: TGCAGCGTTGAAGGGGCTATAACGGGGGATACGCAGTATTTT. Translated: CSVEGAITGDTQYF.

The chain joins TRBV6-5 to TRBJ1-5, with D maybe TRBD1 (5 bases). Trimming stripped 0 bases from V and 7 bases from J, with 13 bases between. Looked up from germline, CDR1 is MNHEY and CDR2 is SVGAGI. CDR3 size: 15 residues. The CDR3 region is CASSYSRAGLQPQHF. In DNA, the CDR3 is TGTGCCAGCAGTTACTCCCGGGCAGGGCTCCAGCCCCAGCATTTT.

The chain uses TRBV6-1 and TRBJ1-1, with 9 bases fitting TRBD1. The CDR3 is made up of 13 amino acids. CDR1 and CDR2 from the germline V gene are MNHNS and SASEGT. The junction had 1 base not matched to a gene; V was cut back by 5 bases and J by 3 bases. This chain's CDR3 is CASSRTGDTEAFF. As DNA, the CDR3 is TGTGCCAGCAGTAGGACAGGGGACACTGAAGCTTTCTTT.

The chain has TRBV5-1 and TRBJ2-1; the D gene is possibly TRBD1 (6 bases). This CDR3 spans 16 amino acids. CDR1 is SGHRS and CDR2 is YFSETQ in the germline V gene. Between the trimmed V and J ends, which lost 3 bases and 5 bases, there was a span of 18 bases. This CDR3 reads CASSSQQGGRHNEQFF. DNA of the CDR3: TGCGCCAGCAGCTCTCAACAGGGTGGAAGGCACAATGAGCAGTTCTTC. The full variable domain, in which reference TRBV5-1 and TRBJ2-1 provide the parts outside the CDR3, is KAGVTQTPRYLIKTRGQQVTLSCSPISGHRSVSWYQQTPGQGLQFLFEYFSETQRNKGNFPGRFSGRQFSNSRSEMNVSTLELGDSALYLCASSSQQGGRHNEQFFGPGTRLTVL.

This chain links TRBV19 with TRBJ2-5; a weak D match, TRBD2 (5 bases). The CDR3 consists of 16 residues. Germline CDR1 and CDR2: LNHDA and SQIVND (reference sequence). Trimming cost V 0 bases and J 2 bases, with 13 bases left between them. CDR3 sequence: CASSIDPLSDQETQYF. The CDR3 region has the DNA TGTGCCAGTAGTATAGATCCCCTTAGCGATCAAGAGACCCAGTACTTC.

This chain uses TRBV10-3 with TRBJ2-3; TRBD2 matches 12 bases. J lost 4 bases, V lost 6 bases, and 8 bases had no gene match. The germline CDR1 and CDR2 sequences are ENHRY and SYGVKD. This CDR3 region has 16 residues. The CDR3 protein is CAISLLTSGSADTQYF. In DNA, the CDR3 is TGTGCCATCAGCCTATTGACTAGCGGGAGCGCAGATACGCAGTATTTT.